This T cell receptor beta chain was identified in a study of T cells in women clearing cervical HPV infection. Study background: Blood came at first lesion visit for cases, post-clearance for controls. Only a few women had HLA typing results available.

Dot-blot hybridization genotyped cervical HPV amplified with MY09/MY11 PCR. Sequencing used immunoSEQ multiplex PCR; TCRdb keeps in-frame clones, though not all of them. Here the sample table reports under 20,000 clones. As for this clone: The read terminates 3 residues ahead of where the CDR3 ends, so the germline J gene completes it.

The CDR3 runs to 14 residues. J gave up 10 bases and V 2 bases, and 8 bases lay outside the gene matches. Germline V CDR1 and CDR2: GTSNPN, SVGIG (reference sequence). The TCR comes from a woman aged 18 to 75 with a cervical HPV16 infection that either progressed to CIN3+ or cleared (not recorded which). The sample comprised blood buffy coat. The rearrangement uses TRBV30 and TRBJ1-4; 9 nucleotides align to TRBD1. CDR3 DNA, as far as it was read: TGTGCCTGGAGTACGAGACAGGGGGGGGGAAAA. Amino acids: CAWSTRQGGGK. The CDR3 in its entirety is CAWSTRQGGGKLFF.